The 25 T cell receptor beta chains in this list originate from one sample, sequenced in a study of OX40 agonist ivuxolimab in advanced cancers. Clones were sequenced by immunoSEQ multiplex PCR, and TCRdb holds only the in-frame ones, with some missing. Of around 44,000 clones in the sample, approximately 86% were seen once. The starting material was CD4+ or CD8+ T cells sorted from blood, obtained in a trial of the OX40 agonist ivuxolimab. Every receptor here comes from an adult with an advanced solid tumor such as melanoma, head and neck, liver or kidney cancer.

Of note for this clone: Given the absence of the conserved phenylalanine or tryptophan at the CDR3 end, a read error is likely. This chain uses TRBV13 with TRBJ1-6; 7 positions match TRBD1. V was pared by 2 bases and J by 7 bases, with 11 bases of the junction left unmatched. CDR1 is PRHDT, CDR2 FYEKMQ, per germline (reference sequence). The CDR3 consists of 17 residues. CDR3 in amino acids: CASSLSIQTGPNSPLHL. The CDR3 DNA reads TGTGCCAGCAGCTTATCAATCCAGACAGGGCCCAATTCACCCCTCCACCTT.

This clone was detected a few times. This chain joins TRBV9 and TRBJ1-1, with 9 bases lining up with TRBD1. CDR1 and CDR2 (germline): SGDLS, YYNGEE. J gave up 6 bases and V 3 bases, and 3 bases lay outside the gene matches. The CDR3 has 13 amino acids. The CDR3 DNA reads TGTGCCAGCAGCGAAAGGACAGGGGCTGAAGCTTTCTTT. It is translated as CASSERTGAEAFF.

The chain has TRBV6-5 and TRBJ2-3, with D possibly TRBD1 on 5 matching bases. The germline CDR1 and CDR2 sequences are MNHEY and SVGAGI. This CDR3 contains 15 residues. Trimming took off 0 bases at V and 6 bases at J, with 13 bases between the two ends. CDR3 amino acids: CASSYSGHPGDTQYF. The CDR3 DNA follows: TGTGCCAGCAGTTACTCAGGACACCCCGGTGATACGCAGTATTTT.

The J gene is TRBJ2-7, the V gene TRBV28; weak D call: TRBD1 (6 bases). Germline loops: CDR1 MDHEN, CDR2 SYDVKM. CDR3 length: 13 residues. As DNA, the CDR3 is TGTGCGAGTCGACGGGACAACACCTACGAGCAGTACTTC. This codes for CASRRDNTYEQYF.

As concerns this clone: The same CDR3 is also encoded by other DNA sequences in this sample. The V call is TRBV4-2, the J call TRBJ1-1; D not resolved. The V gene's germline CDR1 is LGHNA and CDR2 YNFKEQ. V lost 1 base and J lost 4, with 7 bases in between. The length of the CDR3 is 13 residues. CDR3 in DNA: TGTGCCAGCAGCCAAGGGGTAGGCACTGAAGCTTTCTTT. It codes for CASSQGVGTEAFF.

This clone was detected once. The chain joins TRBV11-1 to TRBJ2-3; possible D gene TRBD2, 6 bases. In germline, CDR1 is SGHAT, CDR2 FQDESV (reference sequence). The CDR3 runs to 15 residues. Trimming shortened V by 6 bases and J by 0 bases, and 13 bases separated the two germline ends. The CDR3 loop reads CASSSLGLSTDTQYF. The CDR3 DNA is TGTGCCAGCAGTTCTTTAGGACTAAGCACAGATACGCAGTATTTT.

The genes are TRBV9 and TRBJ1-5; weak D call: TRBD1 (5 bases). The CDR3 length is 13 residues. V was shortened by 4 bases and J by 8 bases, with 13 bases between the two germline ends. Germline values: CDR1 SGDLS, CDR2 YYNGEE. The CDR3 DNA follows: TGTGCCAGCAGCCCGGGGGGGAATGAGCCCCAGCATTTT. Residues: CASSPGGNEPQHF.

This clone was found once. V gene TRBV28 combines with J gene TRBJ1-6; TRBD1 might be the D (5 bases). Germline V gives CDR1 MDHEN, CDR2 SYDVKM. V shed 3 bases and J shed 18 bases, with 15 bases lying between them. The CDR3 covers 12 residues. DNA of the CDR3: TGTGCCAGCAGTTTTAAAAGGGGTCCCTACCACTTT. Translation: CASSFKRGPYHF.

The chain employs TRBV11-2 and TRBJ1-1; no firm D call. Between the trimmed V and J ends, which lost 5 bases and 0 bases, there was a span of 19 bases. Germline loops: CDR1 SGHAT, CDR2 FQNNGV. This CDR3 comprises 17 residues. The CDR3 is CASSLKQTGLMNTEAFF. CDR3 in DNA: TGTGCCAGCAGCCTGAAGCAGACCGGGCTGATGAACACTGAAGCTTTCTTT.

The CDR3 DNA is TGTGCCAGTAACCCGGACAGGGGCCTGGGGACTGAAGCTTTCTTT. Translating it yields CASNPDRGLGTEAFF. This chain uses TRBV19 with TRBJ1-1, with 9 bases aligning to TRBD1. Trimming removed 7 bases from V and 5 bases from J; junction bases left unmatched: 11. Looked up from germline, CDR1 is LNHDA and CDR2 is SQIVND (reference sequence). The CDR3 sequence is 15 residues long.

V gene TRBV5-3 combines with J gene TRBJ1-5; D ambiguous. TRBV5-3 has ORF status, its function being uncertain. The CDR3 has 15 amino acids. The V gene lost 3 bases and the J gene lost 4 bases, with 14 bases spanning the gap. The CDR3 DNA follows: TGTGCCAGAAGCTCTGGTTCTGCGCATAATCAGCCCCAGCATTTT. Translating it yields CARSSGSAHNQPQHF.

The chain recombines TRBV29-1 with TRBJ2-7; TRBD1 aligns across 7 bases. Germline CDR1 reads SQVTM; CDR2 reads ANQGSEA. With 1 base clipped from V and 6 bases from J, the junction kept 6 bases outside the gene matches. The CDR3 totals 13 residues. The CDR3 DNA reads TGCAGCGTTGAAGGACAGGGTGGCCCCGAGCAGTACTTC. Its protein product is CSVEGQGGPEQYF.

The chain employs TRBV28 and TRBJ1-2; D not certain. The germline V gene has CDR1 MDHEN and CDR2 SYDVKM. CDR3 size: 13 residues. V shed 5 bases and J shed 0 bases, with 7 bases lying between them. The CDR3 protein is CASSLTANYGYTF. The CDR3 DNA reads as TGTGCCAGCAGTCTAACCGCTAACTATGGCTACACCTTC.

The chain couples TRBV9 to TRBJ1-1; tentatively, D is TRBD1 (5 bases). This CDR3 comprises 14 residues. Looked up from germline, CDR1 is SGDLS and CDR2 is YYNGEE. V lost 1 base to trimming and J lost 4 bases, with 11 bases between them. The CDR3 coding sequence is TGTGCCAGCAGCGTAAGTGGGGGGGGCACTGAAGCTTTCTTT. Its translation: CASSVSGGGTEAFF.

This chain joins TRBV9 and TRBJ1-1, with D possibly TRBD1 on 5 matching bases. V lost 4 bases and J 1 base, leaving 11 bases between the germline ends. Per germline, CDR1 SGDLS and CDR2 YYNGEE. CDR3 size: 14 residues. The CDR3 is CASSIQTANTEAFF. The CDR3 DNA follows: TGTGCCAGCAGCATCCAGACAGCGAACACTGAAGCTTTCTTT.

The chain's CDR3 is CASRTDRGRASPLHF. The CDR3 bases are TGTGCCAGCAGAACGGACAGGGGGCGAGCCTCACCCCTCCACTTT. The chain links TRBV27 to TRBJ1-6, with 11 nucleotides matching TRBD1. Losses at the gene ends were 6 bases for V and 10 bases for J; bases not matched to a gene: 8. Germline loops: CDR1 MNHEY, CDR2 SMNVEV (reference sequence). The CDR3 totals 15 residues.

V is TRBV6-5 and J is TRBJ1-4; weak D call: TRBD1 (5 bases). V lost 3 bases, J lost 2 bases, and 13 bases lay in between. CDR1 and CDR2 from the germline V gene are MNHEY and SVGAGI. The CDR3 is made up of 16 amino acids. Here the CDR3 reads CASSYLTVSTNEKLFF. In DNA form, the CDR3 reads TGTGCCAGCAGTTATCTGACAGTTTCGACTAATGAAAAACTGTTTTTT.

The chain joins TRBV4-3 to TRBJ1-3; 7 nucleotides agree with TRBD1. Looked up from germline, CDR1 is LGHNA and CDR2 is YSLEER. This CDR3 is 17 amino acids long. V dropped 0 bases and J dropped 3; count of bases not matched to a gene: 8. In DNA, the CDR3 is TGCGCCAGCAGCCAAGATAGGAGGGGACAGCTTGGAAACACCATATATTTT. Amino acids: CASSQDRRGQLGNTIYF.

The CDR3 sequence is CASRGVPPVNYGYTF. In DNA form, the CDR3 reads TGTGCCAGTAGGGGGGTCCCCCCGGTAAACTATGGCTACACCTTC. The chain has TRBV19 and TRBJ1-2; possible D gene TRBD1, 5 bases. This CDR3 has 15 amino acids. From germline, CDR1 is LNHDA and CDR2 SQIVND (reference sequence). The germline V and J ends were trimmed by 6 bases and 2 bases, with 16 bases remaining between them.

The J gene is TRBJ2-7, the V gene TRBV19; D could derive from TRBD1 or TRBD2 (5 bases each). Germline values: CDR1 LNHDA, CDR2 SQIVND (reference sequence). CDR3 length equals 14 residues. V lost 3 bases and J 6 bases, leaving 15 bases between the germline ends. CDR3 sequence reads: CASSIRDRLGEQYF. In DNA form, the CDR3 reads TGTGCCAGTAGTATTCGGGACCGCCTGGGCGAGCAGTACTTC.

This clone appeared once. The chain uses TRBV4-2 and TRBJ2-7; no clear D. V shed 0 bases and J shed 2 bases, with 20 bases lying between them. Germline V gives CDR1 LGHNA, CDR2 YNFKEQ. This CDR3 has 18 amino acids. CDR3 in DNA: TGTGCCAGCAGCCAAGATTTGGCAGATACGTTGACAACCTACGAGCAGTACTTC. This codes for CASSQDLADTLTTYEQYF.

The chain carries TRBV5-8 and TRBJ1-1; no reliable D call. V lost 2 bases to trimming and J lost 2 bases, with 7 bases between them. The CDR3 covers 13 residues. CDR1 SGHTS and CDR2 YDEGEE come from the germline V gene. CDR3: CASSLGPNTEAFF. The CDR3 bases are TGTGCCAGCAGCTTAGGGCCAAACACTGAAGCTTTCTTT.

The J gene is TRBJ1-1, the V gene TRBV6-6; D ambiguous. The CDR3 length is 13 residues. Trimming cost V 4 bases and J 4 bases, with 10 bases left between them. Germline CDR1 reads MNHNY; CDR2 reads SVGAGI (reference sequence). The CDR3 sequence: CASSFAASTEAFF. The CDR3 DNA follows: TGTGCCAGCAGTTTTGCGGCGAGCACTGAAGCTTTCTTT.

In its sample, this clone was seen a few times. The chain recombines TRBV5-8 with TRBJ2-1; the D is unclear. Trimming shortened V by 0 bases and J by 0 bases, and 10 bases separated the two germline ends. The CDR3 has 16 amino acids. Germline CDR1 is SGHTS and CDR2 is YDEGEE. DNA of the CDR3: TGTGCCAGCAGCTTGGAGGGCCCTAGCTCCTACAATGAGCAGTTCTTC. This encodes CASSLEGPSSYNEQFF.

This clone was observed a few times. Other DNA sequences in the same sample also yield this CDR3. The chain combines TRBV6-5 with TRBJ1-5, with TRBD1 matching 7 bases. In germline, CDR1 is MNHEY, CDR2 SVGAGI. CDR3 length: 15 residues. The V segment lost 4 bases and the J segment 0 bases; nucleotides outside the gene matches: 3. The CDR3 reads CASSSTGNSNQPQHF. The DNA for the CDR3 is TGTGCCAGCAGTTCGACAGGGAATAGCAATCAGCCCCAGCATTTT.